Listed below are T cell receptor beta chains from one sample, sequenced in a study of T cell changes during pregnancy in multiple sclerosis. TCRdb's table, derived via immunoSEQ multiplex PCR, lists solely in-frame clones and lacks some. There are 34,000 or so clones in the sample; 75% to 90% occur only once, and about 4.3% lies in the top ten. The source material was CD8+ T cells from peripheral blood mononuclear cells, sampled after pregnancy. Receptors originate from a female donor with multiple sclerosis, enrolled in a pregnancy study. The CDR3 runs from the conserved cysteine through the conserved F or W. D genes are given only for firm matches. Not all rows give a size; the values are once, few, many and, for expanded clones, a class.

abundance,v_gene,d_gene,j_gene,CDR3aa,CDR3nt
NA,TRBV9,TRBD2,TRBJ2-7,CASSVGSGGAHEQYF,TGTGCCAGCAGCGTAGGGAGCGGGGGGGCCCACGAGCAGTACTTC
NA,TRBV7-2,NA,TRBJ2-7,CASSTTDSYEQYF,TGTGCCAGCAGCACCACAGACTCCTACGAGCAGTACTTC
NA,TRBV7-9,NA,TRBJ1-2,CASSLSQGNGYTF,TGTGCCAGCAGCTTGTCTCAGGGGAACGGCTACACCTTC
NA,TRBV12-5,NA,TRBJ1-1,CASGLSVNTEAFF,TGTGCTAGTGGTTTATCAGTGAACACTGAAGCTTTCTTT
NA,TRBV14,TRBD1,TRBJ2-7,CASSQQIFTGTGVDEQYF,TGTGCCAGCAGCCAACAGATCTTCACCGGGACAGGAGTTGACGAGCAGTACTTC
NA,TRBV4-1,NA,TRBJ1-1,CASSQLQGLNTEAFF,TGCGCCAGCAGCCAGCTACAGGGCTTAAACACTGAAGCTTTCTTT
NA,TRBV7-9,TRBD1,TRBJ2-7,CASRGDRVYEQYF,TGTGCCAGCAGGGGGGACAGGGTCTACGAGCAGTACTTC
NA,TRBV27,NA,TRBJ1-2,CASRIGAGGYTF,TGTGCCAGCAGGATAGGGGCGGGAGGCTACACCTTC
NA,TRBV2,TRBD2,TRBJ2-1,CASSEFPSGANNEQFF,TGTGCCAGCAGTGAGTTCCCTAGCGGGGCAAACAATGAGCAGTTCTTC
NA,TRBV11-2,NA,TRBJ2-3,CASSRGPDTQYF,TGTGCCAGCAGTCGGGGTCCAGATACGCAGTATTTT
NA,TRBV6-5,NA,TRBJ2-3,CASSYSPGADTQYF,TGTGCCAGCAGTTACTCGCCAGGGGCAGATACGCAGTATTTT
NA,TRBV27,NA,TRBJ1-5,CASSLPLDRPRGSQPQHF,TGTGCCAGCAGTTTACCTTTAGACAGACCCCGTGGTAGTCAGCCCCAGCATTTT
NA,TRBV6-5,NA,TRBJ1-4,CASSYAGWANEKLFF,TGTGCCAGCAGTTACGCGGGGTGGGCTAATGAAAAACTGTTTTTT
NA,TRBV28,NA,TRBJ2-7,CAINRGGVYEQYF,TGTGCCATCAACAGGGGAGGTGTTTACGAGCAGTACTTC
NA,TRBV2,NA,TRBJ2-7,CASSEGPAGPSYEQYF,TGTGCCAGCAGTGAAGGTCCAGCGGGCCCTTCCTACGAGCAGTACTTC
NA,TRBV5-5,TRBD1,TRBJ2-3,CASSLARGRADTQYF,TGTGCCAGCAGCTTGGCCAGGGGGCGGGCAGATACGCAGTATTTT
once,TRBV18,TRBD1,TRBJ2-7,CASSPDRGEVYEQYF,TGTGCCAGCTCACCAGACAGGGGGGAGGTCTACGAGCAGTACTTC
NA,TRBV19,TRBD2,TRBJ2-3,CATGGADTQYF,TGTGCCACCGGGGGGGCAGATACGCAGTATTTT
once,TRBV2,TRBD2,TRBJ2-3,CASSESGGTDTQYF,TGTGCCAGCAGTGAAAGCGGGGGCACAGATACGCAGTATTTT
NA,TRBV13,TRBD2,TRBJ2-3,CASSLGLLAGVTDTQYF,TGTGCCAGCAGCTTAGGCCTGTTAGCGGGGGTCACAGATACGCAGTATTTT
once,TRBV27,NA,TRBJ2-7,CASTGTGFYEQYF,TGTGCCAGCACCGGGACTGGTTTCTACGAGCAGTACTTC
NA,TRBV29-1,NA,TRBJ2-1,CSVLGLGDSSSYNEQFF,TGCAGCGTTTTGGGCCTGGGGGACTCCAGCTCCTACAATGAGCAGTTCTTC
NA,TRBV4-3,NA,TRBJ2-3,CASSQAQDSTDTQYF,TGCGCCAGCAGCCAAGCGCAGGATAGCACAGATACGCAGTATTTT
NA,TRBV5-8,TRBD1,TRBJ2-1,CASSLGQVSYSYNEQFF,TGTGCCAGCAGCTTAGGACAGGTTTCCTACTCCTACAATGAGCAGTTCTTC
NA,TRBV18,NA,TRBJ2-7,CASSASLPGTRTSYEQYF,TGTGCCAGCTCCGCTTCTTTGCCCGGGACTCGGACGAGCTACGAGCAGTACTTC
once,TRBV5-8,NA,TRBJ1-2,CASTVREGVLGYTF,TGTGCCAGCACCGTGAGGGAGGGGGTGTTAGGCTACACCTTC
once,TRBV27,TRBD1,TRBJ2-7,CASSPGSAGGFFHEQYF,TGTGCCAGCAGTCCTGGCAGCGCAGGGGGCTTTTTCCACGAGCAGTACTTC